These 8 T cell receptor beta chains came from one sample sequenced in a study of Ad26.COV2.S vaccination and SARS-CoV-2 variants. Repertoires were generated with immunoSEQ multiplex PCR, while TCRdb's copy carries only in-frame clones and drops some. The sample shows 350,000 to 400,000 clones, around 89% of them seen only once. The treatment: around 19 received Ad26.COV2.S at low or high dose, single or two shots; a few received placebo; per-sample allocation not given. Sampling took place 63 days after the first vaccine or placebo injection. The material sequenced was peripheral blood, taken in a trial of Ad26.COV2.S vaccine versus placebo. Receptor source: a person aged 18-60 years who received the Ad26.COV2.S COVID-19 vaccine or a placebo.

This clone has only one observation. The V and J genes are TRBV2 and TRBJ2-7; 11 nucleotides match TRBD2. The V gene's germline CDR1 is SNHLY and CDR2 FYNNEI. The V segment lost 2 bases and the J segment 2 bases; nucleotides outside the gene matches: 8. The CDR3 is made up of 17 amino acids. For the CDR3, the DNA is TGTGCCAGCAGTGAAAGACTAGCGGGATTCGTCCCCTACGAGCAGTACTTC. As protein: CASSERLAGFVPYEQYF. The variable domain in full, with the rest retrieved from reference TRBV2 and TRBJ2-7, is EPEVTQTPSHQVTQMGQEVILRCVPISNHLYFYWYRQILGQKVEFLVSFYNNEISEKSEIFDDQFSVERPDGSNFTLKIRSTKLEDSAMYFCASSERLAGFVPYEQYFGPGTRLTVT.

J is TRBJ1-1 and V is TRBV30; D is uncertain. Between the trimmed V and J ends, which lost 4 bases and 1 base, there was a span of 16 bases. Germline V gene data show CDR1 as GTSNPN and CDR2 as SVGIG (reference sequence). This CDR3 is 15 amino acids long. CDR3 in DNA: TGTGCCTGGACCCTCGTCCGGGCGCCGAACACTGAAGCTTTCTTT. Translated: CAWTLVRAPNTEAFF.

This clone has only one observation. The chain employs TRBV9 and TRBJ2-2, with D perhaps TRBD1 or TRBD2 (5 bases each). CDR1 SGDLS and CDR2 YYNGEE come from the germline V gene. V was shortened by 5 bases and J by 4 bases, with 15 bases between the two germline ends. The CDR3 consists of 15 residues. CDR3 sequence: CASRAHEGTTGELFF. Here the CDR3 DNA reads TGTGCCAGCAGGGCCCATGAGGGGACCACCGGGGAGCTGTTTTTT.

This chain uses TRBV13 with TRBJ2-7; D gene ambiguous. Germline CDR1 reads PRHDT; CDR2 reads FYEKMQ (reference sequence). V lost 5 bases and J lost 1, with 12 bases in between. This CDR3 contains 14 residues. This chain's CDR3 is CASSPSQRSYEQYF. DNA for the CDR3: TGTGCCAGCAGCCCCTCCCAGAGATCCTACGAGCAGTACTTC.

The genes are TRBV5-1 and TRBJ2-4; no firm D call. The CDR3 runs to 16 residues. Germline-derived CDR1 and CDR2 are SGHRS and YFSETQ. V lost 4 bases to trimming and J lost 0 bases, with 14 bases between them. The CDR3 DNA sequence: TGCGCCAGCAGCCTAGACCTCTCCGTAGCCAAAAACATTCAGTACTTC. It is translated as CASSLDLSVAKNIQYF. The full variable domain, its missing parts supplied by reference TRBV5-1 and TRBJ2-4, is KAGVTQTPRYLIKTRGQQVTLSCSPISGHRSVSWYQQTPGQGLQFLFEYFSETQRNKGNFPGRFSGRQFSNSRSEMNVSTLELGDSALYLCASSLDLSVAKNIQYFGAGTRLSVL.

V gene TRBV5-4 combines with J gene TRBJ1-3; D perhaps matches TRBD1 (5 bases). This CDR3 is 14 amino acids long. Germline CDR1 and CDR2: SGHNT and YYREEE (reference sequence). The ends were cut back, 2 bases at V and 7 bases at J, with 13 bases in the middle. The CDR3 loop reads CASSLLTEMNTIYF. The CDR3 nucleotides read TGTGCCAGCAGCTTATTGACAGAGATGAACACCATATATTTT. Full variable domain (rest looked up from reference TRBV5-4 and TRBJ1-3): ETGVTQSPTHLIKTRGQQVTLRCSSQSGHNTVSWYQQALGQGPQFIFQYYREEENGRGNFPPRFSGLQFPNYSSELNVNALELDDSALYLCASSLLTEMNTIYFGEGSWLTVV.

This clone was detected once. The CDR3 DNA reads TGTGCCAGCACCGACTGGCGGGAGGGGGACACCGGGGAGCTGTTTTTT. Translation: CASTDWREGDTGELFF. The chain links TRBV28 to TRBJ2-2; TRBD2 matches 9 bases. V lost 7 bases, J lost 3 bases, and 9 bases stayed unmatched. The germline gives CDR1 MDHEN, CDR2 SYDVKM. This CDR3 is 16 amino acids long. The full variable domain, completed using reference TRBV28 and TRBJ2-2, is DVKVTQSSRYLVKRTGEKVFLECVQDMDHENMFWYRQDPGLGLRLIYFSYDVKMKEKGDIPEGYSVSREKKERFSLILESASTNQTSMYLCASTDWREGDTGELFFGEGSRLTVL.

The rearrangement links TRBV4-1 to TRBJ2-5; 8 bases match TRBD1. V was pared by 2 bases and J by 1 base, with 3 bases of the junction left unmatched. Per the germline V gene, CDR1 is MGHRA and CDR2 is YSYEKL. The CDR3 consists of 15 residues. The CDR3 is CASSQPTGGQETQYF. CDR3 sequence (DNA): TGCGCCAGCAGCCAACCCACAGGGGGCCAAGAGACCCAGTACTTC.